A selection of T cell receptor beta chains follows, all from one sample in a study of human T cells and chemical hapten exposure. Using its own MiXCR run on the RACE reads, TCRdb lists one record per CDR3 protein. Here the sample spans about 380,000 distinct CDR3 sequences, roughly 5% being singletons. The sample here was whole blood, taken in connection with sensitization to the hapten diphenylcyclopropenone (DPC). The receptors shown here come from a woman between 50 and 59 years old with alopecia areata. Some clones in this sample may be carry-over from other donors' samples. CDR3s include the opening cysteine and the closing phenylalanine or tryptophan. Each record gives: J gene, D gene, clone size, V gene, CDR3 DNA, CDR3 protein. The D gene is left open where the match is weak. For some rows the clone size is stated as once, few or many, or as a class when expanded; others skip it.

j_call: TRBJ1-1
d_call: -
clone_size: -
v_call: TRBV7-2
cdr3_nt: TGTGCCAGCAGCTTAGTCGTTACAGCGCACACTGAAGCTTTCTTT
cdr3_aa: CASSLVVTAHTEAFF

j_call: TRBJ2-6
d_call: TRBD1
clone_size: many
v_call: TRBV18
cdr3_nt: TGTGCCAGCTCACCGGACAGGGACATGACTTTC
cdr3_aa: CASSPDRDMTF

j_call: TRBJ2-2
d_call: TRBD2
clone_size: -
v_call: TRBV10-3
cdr3_nt: TGTGCCATCAGTGAACCACTAGCGGGACCGGACACCGGGGAGCTGTTTTTT
cdr3_aa: CAISEPLAGPDTGELFF

j_call: TRBJ2-7
d_call: -
clone_size: -
v_call: TRBV29-1
cdr3_nt: TGCAGCGTGGATGGGGGTCCTTTGGGGCCCTACGAGCAGTACTTC
cdr3_aa: CSVDGGPLGPYEQYF

j_call: TRBJ1-5
d_call: -
clone_size: many
v_call: TRBV19
cdr3_nt: TGTGCCAGTAGTAGGGACTCCTTCAGCAATCAGCCCCAGCATTTT
cdr3_aa: CASSRDSFSNQPQHF

j_call: TRBJ2-5
d_call: -
clone_size: many
v_call: TRBV29-1
cdr3_nt: TGCAGCGTTGACTTAGGGGACCAAGAGACCCAGTACTTC
cdr3_aa: CSVDLGDQETQYF

j_call: TRBJ2-3
d_call: TRBD2
clone_size: many
v_call: TRBV5-1
cdr3_nt: TGCGCCAGCAGCTTGGTGGCGGGGGGGCCGAGGGATACGCAGTATTTT
cdr3_aa: CASSLVAGGPRDTQYF

j_call: TRBJ2-7
d_call: -
clone_size: many
v_call: TRBV6-2/TRBV6-3
cdr3_nt: TGTGCCAGCAGTTATCCCCCGAGCTCCTACGAGCAGTACTTC
cdr3_aa: CASSYPPSSYEQYF

j_call: TRBJ2-7
d_call: -
clone_size: many
v_call: TRBV7-2
cdr3_nt: TGTGCCAGCAGCCCTTATTCCGGTGAGCAGTACTTC
cdr3_aa: CASSPYSGEQYF

j_call: TRBJ2-1
d_call: TRBD2
clone_size: once
v_call: TRBV6-2/TRBV6-3
cdr3_nt: TGTGCCAGCAGTGGGACTAGCGGAGCCCTCTACAATGAGCAGTTCTTC
cdr3_aa: CASSGTSGALYNEQFF

j_call: TRBJ1-1
d_call: -
clone_size: many
v_call: TRBV7-9
cdr3_nt: TGTGCCAGCAGCCCAGAACTTCCGGGCCGGACTGAAGCTTTCTTT
cdr3_aa: CASSPELPGRTEAFF

j_call: TRBJ2-1
d_call: -
clone_size: many
v_call: TRBV20-1
cdr3_nt: TGCAGTGCTAAGCGGTTCCTGGGGTACAATGAGCAGTTCTTC
cdr3_aa: CSAKRFLGYNEQFF

j_call: TRBJ2-3
d_call: TRBD1
clone_size: -
v_call: TRBV5-1
cdr3_nt: TGCACCAGCAGCTTAGGACAGGGGACAACCCCGAGCACAGATACGCAGTATTTT
cdr3_aa: CTSSLGQGTTPSTDTQYF

j_call: TRBJ1-2
d_call: TRBD1
clone_size: -
v_call: TRBV28
cdr3_nt: TGTGCCAGCAGTCCACGGGACAGGGTCTATGGCTACACCTTC
cdr3_aa: CASSPRDRVYGYTF

j_call: TRBJ1-5
d_call: -
clone_size: -
v_call: TRBV12-5
cdr3_nt: TGTGCTAGTGGTTTGGGGCAGGGCTATAGCAATCAGCCCCGGCATTTT
cdr3_aa: CASGLGQGYSNQPRHF

j_call: TRBJ1-5
d_call: -
clone_size: many
v_call: TRBV6-4
cdr3_nt: TGTGCCAGCAGTGTGGACACAAATCAGCCCCAGCATTTT
cdr3_aa: CASSVDTNQPQHF

j_call: TRBJ2-1
d_call: TRBD1
clone_size: many
v_call: TRBV29-1
cdr3_nt: TGCAGCGCCTCTGGAGGGACAGGGGGCGGGAATGAGCAGTTCTTC
cdr3_aa: CSASGGTGGGNEQFF

j_call: TRBJ2-3
d_call: TRBD2
clone_size: -
v_call: TRBV7-2
cdr3_nt: TGTGCCAGCAGCCGGCAGACTAGCGGGCGAGATACGCAGTATTTT
cdr3_aa: CASSRQTSGRDTQYF

j_call: TRBJ1-3
d_call: -
clone_size: once
v_call: TRBV7-6
cdr3_nt: TGTGCCAGCAGCTTAGGTAGACCCAACTCTGGAAACACCATATATTTT
cdr3_aa: CASSLGRPNSGNTIYF

j_call: TRBJ2-7
d_call: TRBD2
clone_size: few
v_call: TRBV11-2
cdr3_nt: TGTGCCAGCAGCTCGGGGGGTCCCTTGTACGAGCAGTACTTC
cdr3_aa: CASSSGGPLYEQYF

j_call: TRBJ1-3
d_call: -
clone_size: -
v_call: TRBV28
cdr3_nt: TGTGCCAGCTCAGTCTCTGGAAACACCATATATTTT
cdr3_aa: CASSVSGNTIYF

j_call: TRBJ2-3
d_call: -
clone_size: many
v_call: TRBV20-1
cdr3_nt: TGCAGTGCTAGAGGGGCGGGAAGCACAGATACGCAGTATTTT
cdr3_aa: CSARGAGSTDTQYF